This T cell receptor beta chain was obtained from a study of T cells in Graves' hyperthyroidism and ophthalmopathy. General study findings and limits: The blood repertoire included most of the expanded thyroid clonotypes above 0.001. Ophthalmopathy was identified by the model a median about six months ahead of onset.

Germline V CDR1 and CDR2: LNHDA, SQIVND (reference sequence). The CDR3 spans 15 residues. V was cut by 1 base and J by 2 bases, with 11 bases left in between. Uncontrolled infection, other autoimmune disease, pregnancy and lactation each barred patients from inclusion. Clinical symptoms, serum thyroxine and TRAb, thyroid ultrasound and orbital computed tomography were used for the diagnoses. A word on this clonotype: Its cognate antigen is unknown.

Amplified TCR beta CDR3 regions derived from RNA transcripts. First-round RT-PCR targeting the TCR CDR3 was performed with the HTBI primer set. TCRdb used MiXCR to reprocess the multiplex PCR reads, holding one entry per CDR3 protein. The repertoire holds about 400,000 distinct CDR3 sequences, about 16% seen once, with approximately 20% in the top ten. The chain joins TRBV19 to TRBJ2-5, with D perhaps given as TRBD1 or TRBD2 (5 bases each). This sequence was found in a woman in her sixties or seventies with Graves' ophthalmopathy. Source material: blood. CDR3 sequence reads: CASSIGGPKQETQYF. For the CDR3, the DNA is TGTGCCAGTAGTATAGGGGGACCAAAGCAAGAGACCCAGTACTTC. Filled out from reference TRBV19 and TRBJ2-5, the complete variable domain reads DGGITQSPKYLFRKEGQNVTLSCEQNLNHDAMYWYRQDPGQGLRLIYYSQIVNDFQKGDIAEGYSVSREKKESFPLTVTSAQKNPTAFYLCASSIGGPKQETQYFGPGTRLLVL.